This T cell receptor beta chain was captured in a study of regulatory T cells in long-lasting Graves disease (dated by TCRdb to about 2021). As for the study more broadly: Persistent Graves' disease meant more than 5 years of antithyroid drug treatment with TSH receptor autoantibodies that stayed positive. Persistent Graves' disease patients were compared with newly diagnosed Graves' disease patients by peripheral blood TCR sequencing and RNA sequencing. The study was conducted in China and was registered as a clinical trial. A total of roughly 33 samples underwent TCR sequencing: about 13 from persistent and about 20 from newly diagnosed Graves' disease patients. In the clinical cohort, patients with persistent Graves' disease had used antithyroid drugs for an average of around ten years.

The library was produced with multiplex PCR. Sequenced using an Illumina HiSeq 4000. CDR3 regions were amplified by Arm-PCR with iRepertoire HTBI primers to construct TCR beta libraries. Gel purification was performed on PCR products prior to sequencing. On the study's bioinformatics: Gene usage analysis of CDR3 amino acid clonotypes relied on the roughly 60 TRBV and 12 to 15 TRBJ segments identified across samples. COPE and FqMerger were used to merge the filtered high-quality paired reads into contigs. Contigs were aligned with BLAST to IMGT TRBV, TRBD and TRBJ reference genes, and CDR3 was defined per IMGT. Any clonotype with a frequency above 0.1% was classified as a highly expanded clone. Shannon entropy was used to measure repertoire diversity, and the Gini coefficient was used to measure V-J evenness. Clonotypes shared by more than one individual were considered public. The public reads were run again by TCRdb, first through fastp at Q25 and then through MiXCR, and only productive beta chains were kept. All rows with the same CDR3 protein become a single entry with the most common DNA and genes. For this entry, the V and J calls and clone size follow TCRdb and not the study's own pipeline. This sample is represented by roughly 450,000 distinct CDR3 sequences; 20% to 25% of them were singletons. Of the sample, approximately 14% falls within the top ten clones.

The meaning of the sample's time point label: persistent/refractory GD, antithyroid drugs over 5 years with positive TRAb. RNA was extracted from PBMCs in TRIzol for both TCR sequencing and RNA sequencing. The diagnosis of Graves' disease was made according to American Thyroid Association guidelines. Patients for the study were recruited at an endocrinology department in Xi'an, China. Each patient gave 9 to 10 milliliters of peripheral blood, collected in an EDTA anticoagulant tube. Ficoll Paque Plus density gradient separation was used to isolate PBMCs, and no further T cell sorting was done. An Agilent 2100 Bioanalyzer and agarose gel were used to assess RNA quality, and a NanoDrop 2000 was used to measure RNA concentration. There are a few counts of this clonotype. Its antigen target is currently unknown. No much larger clonotype is one base removed from it; base qualities were not supplied. The investigation overall reported the following: Lower TCR Shannon entropy and fewer highly expanded clones were observed in persistent Graves' disease patients than in newly diagnosed patients, which suggested clonal expansion. Only peripheral blood was studied, because thyroid tissue, the primary lesion, was inaccessible. Sequencing and analysis were restricted to the TCR beta chain. Patients with persistent disease shared more public clonotypes (about 3,000) than newly diagnosed patients did (more than 900). The small sample size was acknowledged by the authors as a limitation that may reduce accuracy.

The material was peripheral blood mononuclear cells (PBMCs), obtained when the disease was refractory, from a patient treated with antithyroid drugs. This receptor was identified in a female donor with Graves disease.

The DNA reads as follows: TGTGCCAGCAGAAGGACAGGGGGAGGTGGTAGCACCGGGGAGCTGTTTTTT. Translated, this gives CASRRTGGGGSTGELFF. The rearrangement combines TRBV6-1 with TRBJ2-2; 10 middle bases align to TRBD1. The CDR3 numbers 17 residues from cysteine through phenylalanine. Only the CDR3 portion is preserved as DNA: 51 bases, with reading frame beginning at the first base. For this chain, trimming is 6 bases at the V end and 4 bases at the J end, and the number of junction bases without a gene match is 11. Sequences MNHNS (CDR1) and SASEGT (CDR2) are obtained from the germline V gene.